The rows below give T cell receptor beta chains drawn from one sample of a study of response to subunit inactivated influenza vaccine. TCRdb itself ran the RT-PCR reads through MiXCR, one entry per CDR3 protein. The sample holds just under 550,000 distinct CDR3 sequences, roughly 25% seen once. The same sample was also used in a study of T cells expressing NK-cell markers.

The sequencing here drew on CD4+ T cells sorted from PBMCs, taken about 12 days after vaccination. Receptors originate from a middle-aged man who received an inactivated influenza vaccine. Both conserved end residues are part of each CDR3. A D gene is named only where the DNA matches it firmly. Clone size, where shown, is once, few, many, or a class for clones that have expanded.

j_call: TRBJ2-3; clone_size: few; d_call: -; v_call: TRBV20-1; cdr3_aa: CSALSNTQYF; cdr3_nt: TGCAGTGCTCTGTCCAATACGCAGTATTTT
j_call: TRBJ2-3; clone_size: few; d_call: -; v_call: TRBV18; cdr3_aa: CASSPPGGLGPATDTQYF; cdr3_nt: TGTGCCAGCTCACCACCAGGCGGGTTAGGACCAGCCACAGATACGCAGTATTTT
j_call: TRBJ2-3; clone_size: -; d_call: -; v_call: TRBV10-3; cdr3_aa: CAFREALGTDTQYF; cdr3_nt: TGTGCCTTCAGGGAAGCTTTGGGCACAGATACGCAGTATTTT
j_call: TRBJ2-2; clone_size: -; d_call: -; v_call: TRBV3-1; cdr3_aa: CASSQPAIVFTGELFF; cdr3_nt: TGTGCCAGCAGCCAGCCGGCGATTGTATTCACCGGGGAGCTGTTTTTT
j_call: TRBJ2-4; clone_size: few; d_call: -; v_call: TRBV15; cdr3_aa: CATSRDIPKNIQYF; cdr3_nt: TGTGCCACCAGCAGAGATATACCCAAAAACATTCAGTACTTC
j_call: TRBJ2-1; clone_size: few; d_call: -; v_call: TRBV24-1; cdr3_aa: CATSDPGSGYNEQFF; cdr3_nt: TGTGCCACCAGTGACCCGGGATCGGGTTACAATGAGCAGTTCTTC
j_call: TRBJ2-5; clone_size: many; d_call: -; v_call: TRBV24-1; cdr3_aa: CATARAGRSQETQYF; cdr3_nt: TGTGCCACCGCGAGAGCTGGGCGGTCTCAAGAGACCCAGTACTTC
j_call: TRBJ2-5; clone_size: many; d_call: -; v_call: TRBV10-3; cdr3_aa: CAISDGSGRETQYF; cdr3_nt: TGTGCCATCAGTGATGGGTCCGGGCGAGAGACCCAGTACTTC
j_call: TRBJ2-7; clone_size: -; d_call: TRBD1; v_call: TRBV20-1; cdr3_aa: CSARDNRGEYEQYF; cdr3_nt: TGCAGTGCTAGAGATAACAGGGGAGAATACGAGCAGTACTTC
j_call: TRBJ2-3; clone_size: -; d_call: TRBD2; v_call: TRBV4-3; cdr3_aa: CASSHGLAGVSDTQYF; cdr3_nt: TGCGCCAGCAGCCATGGACTAGCGGGAGTGTCAGATACGCAGTATTTT
j_call: TRBJ2-7; clone_size: -; d_call: -; v_call: TRBV7-2; cdr3_aa: CASSLALGLSYEQYF; cdr3_nt: TGTGCCAGCAGCTTAGCGCTGGGGTTGAGCTACGAGCAGTACTTC
j_call: TRBJ2-2; clone_size: few; d_call: -; v_call: TRBV6-5; cdr3_aa: CASSSSPGAGTGELFF; cdr3_nt: TGTGCCAGCAGTTCCTCCCCGGGGGCCGGCACCGGGGAGCTGTTTTTT
j_call: TRBJ1-2; clone_size: few; d_call: -; v_call: TRBV6-1; cdr3_aa: CASRLRDVTYGYTF; cdr3_nt: TGTGCCAGCAGACTCCGGGACGTAACATATGGCTACACCTTC
j_call: TRBJ2-7; clone_size: once; d_call: TRBD2; v_call: TRBV6-2/TRBV6-3; cdr3_aa: CASSFGLAGREQYF; cdr3_nt: TGTGCCAGCAGTTTTGGACTAGCGGGACGCGAGCAGTACTTC
j_call: TRBJ1-2; clone_size: few; d_call: TRBD1; v_call: TRBV7-9; cdr3_aa: CAGSLTGTAGYGYTF; cdr3_nt: TGTGCCGGCAGCTTAACCGGGACAGCGGGATATGGCTACACCTTC
j_call: TRBJ2-5; clone_size: few; d_call: TRBD2; v_call: TRBV6-2/TRBV6-3; cdr3_aa: CASSYQLAIGETQYF; cdr3_nt: TGTGCCAGCAGTTACCAACTAGCGATAGGAGAGACCCAGTACTTC
j_call: TRBJ2-4; clone_size: few; d_call: TRBD1; v_call: TRBV20-1; cdr3_aa: CSAFKGQADGKNIQYF; cdr3_nt: TGCAGTGCCTTTAAGGGACAGGCGGACGGCAAAAACATTCAGTACTTC
j_call: TRBJ2-7; clone_size: few; d_call: -; v_call: TRBV12-3/TRBV12-4; cdr3_aa: CASIAGHGSYEQYF; cdr3_nt: TGTGCCAGCATCGCGGGACATGGCTCCTACGAGCAGTACTTC
j_call: TRBJ2-7; clone_size: -; d_call: -; v_call: TRBV6-2/TRBV6-3; cdr3_aa: CASGAGINEQYF; cdr3_nt: TGTGCCAGCGGAGCAGGGATCAACGAGCAGTACTTC
j_call: TRBJ2-6; clone_size: -; d_call: -; v_call: TRBV6-2/TRBV6-3; cdr3_aa: CASGRTALITNSGANVLTF; cdr3_nt: TGTGCCAGCGGAAGGACAGCTCTAATAACCAACTCTGGGGCCAACGTCCTGACTTTC
j_call: TRBJ2-7; clone_size: -; d_call: TRBD1; v_call: TRBV28; cdr3_aa: CASSLIRDRGGEQYF; cdr3_nt: TGTGCCAGCAGTTTAATAAGGGACAGGGGTGGAGAGCAGTACTTC
j_call: TRBJ2-1; clone_size: -; d_call: TRBD2; v_call: TRBV20-1; cdr3_aa: CSAPRGAGGRYNEQFF; cdr3_nt: TGCAGTGCGCCTAGGGGAGCGGGAGGGCGCTACAATGAGCAGTTCTTC
j_call: TRBJ1-3; clone_size: -; d_call: -; v_call: TRBV28; cdr3_aa: CASRLLISGNTIYF; cdr3_nt: TGTGCCAGCCGTTTATTGATCTCTGGAAACACCATATATTTT
j_call: TRBJ1-5; clone_size: -; d_call: -; v_call: TRBV3-1; cdr3_aa: CASSQGWGIGQPQHF; cdr3_nt: TGTGCCAGCAGCCAAGGCTGGGGGATCGGTCAGCCCCAGCATTTT
j_call: TRBJ2-3; clone_size: -; d_call: -; v_call: TRBV7-9; cdr3_aa: CASSLDGGASDTQYF; cdr3_nt: TGTGCCAGCAGCTTAGATGGAGGGGCTTCAGATACGCAGTATTTT
j_call: TRBJ2-5; clone_size: few; d_call: -; v_call: TRBV7-9; cdr3_aa: CASSSPPLETQYF; cdr3_nt: TGTGCCAGCAGTTCTCCTCCACTGGAGACCCAGTACTTC
j_call: TRBJ2-5; clone_size: -; d_call: -; v_call: TRBV20-1; cdr3_aa: CSANPGPRRGTQYF; cdr3_nt: TGCAGTGCGAATCCGGGACCGAGAAGAGGGACCCAGTACTTC
j_call: TRBJ2-1; clone_size: -; d_call: -; v_call: TRBV28; cdr3_aa: CASSTSRGFDNEQFF; cdr3_nt: TGTGCCAGCAGTACCTCCAGGGGTTTCGACAATGAGCAGTTCTTC
j_call: TRBJ2-7; clone_size: -; d_call: -; v_call: TRBV20-1; cdr3_aa: CSARDKRPTYEQYF; cdr3_nt: TGCAGTGCTAGAGATAAGCGGCCCACCTACGAGCAGTACTTC
j_call: TRBJ1-4; clone_size: -; d_call: -; v_call: TRBV27; cdr3_aa: CASSRQPDSEKLFF; cdr3_nt: TGTGCCAGCTCCCGTCAACCCGACAGTGAAAAACTGTTTTTT
j_call: TRBJ1-2; clone_size: few; d_call: -; v_call: TRBV12-3/TRBV12-4; cdr3_aa: CASSSGTLSVRYGYTF; cdr3_nt: TGTGCCAGCAGTTCCGGGACACTATCAGTTCGCTATGGCTACACCTTC
j_call: TRBJ2-4; clone_size: -; d_call: -; v_call: TRBV3-1; cdr3_aa: CASSQALAASQNIQYF; cdr3_nt: TGTGCCAGCAGCCAAGCGCTGGCAGCTAGTCAAAACATTCAGTACTTC
j_call: TRBJ2-6; clone_size: -; d_call: -; v_call: TRBV11-2; cdr3_aa: CASSPPGRTGANVLTF; cdr3_nt: TGTGCCAGCAGCCCCCCAGGGCGAACGGGGGCCAACGTCCTGACTTTC
j_call: TRBJ2-1; clone_size: few; d_call: -; v_call: TRBV7-9; cdr3_aa: CASSKQSFNEQFF; cdr3_nt: TGTGCCAGCAGCAAACAGAGTTTCAATGAGCAGTTCTTC
j_call: TRBJ1-1; clone_size: -; d_call: -; v_call: TRBV7-9; cdr3_aa: CASSLISEAFF; cdr3_nt: TGTGCCAGCAGCTTAATCTCTGAAGCTTTCTTT
j_call: TRBJ2-1; clone_size: few; d_call: -; v_call: TRBV5-1; cdr3_aa: CASSSNPTIPNEQFF; cdr3_nt: TGCGCCAGCAGCTCAAACCCGACTATACCAAATGAGCAGTTCTTC
j_call: TRBJ2-2; clone_size: -; d_call: -; v_call: TRBV20-1; cdr3_aa: CSANRDTNTGELFF; cdr3_nt: TGCAGTGCAAACAGGGATACGAACACCGGGGAGCTGTTTTTT
j_call: TRBJ2-7; clone_size: -; d_call: TRBD1; v_call: TRBV12-3/TRBV12-4; cdr3_aa: CASSPFRDRGYEQYF; cdr3_nt: TGTGCCAGCAGTCCATTCCGGGACAGGGGTTACGAGCAGTACTTC
j_call: TRBJ2-1; clone_size: few; d_call: TRBD1; v_call: TRBV6-1; cdr3_aa: CASSGTGTGYEQFF; cdr3_nt: TGTGCCAGCAGTGGAACCGGGACAGGGTATGAGCAGTTCTTC
j_call: TRBJ2-7; clone_size: many; d_call: TRBD2; v_call: TRBV20-1; cdr3_aa: CSATPRVGLASYEQYF; cdr3_nt: TGCAGTGCTACCCCCCGGGTGGGACTAGCCTCCTACGAGCAGTACTTC
j_call: TRBJ2-5; clone_size: few; d_call: -; v_call: TRBV10-3; cdr3_aa: CAISEGVWETQYF; cdr3_nt: TGTGCCATCAGTGAGGGGGTCTGGGAGACCCAGTACTTC
j_call: TRBJ2-6; clone_size: -; d_call: -; v_call: TRBV24-1; cdr3_aa: CATSRSREAGANVLTF; cdr3_nt: TGTGCCACCAGTCGCAGTAGGGAAGCTGGGGCCAACGTCCTGACTTTC
j_call: TRBJ2-3; clone_size: once; d_call: -; v_call: TRBV5-4; cdr3_aa: CASSPRVATDTQYF; cdr3_nt: TGTGCCAGCAGCCCCCGGGTAGCCACAGATACGCAGTATTTT
j_call: TRBJ2-6; clone_size: -; d_call: -; v_call: TRBV6-2/TRBV6-3; cdr3_aa: CASSYSESESSGANVLTF; cdr3_nt: TGTGCCAGCAGTTACTCTGAAAGCGAAAGCTCTGGGGCCAACGTCCTGACTTTC
j_call: TRBJ2-3; clone_size: once; d_call: TRBD2; v_call: TRBV20-1; cdr3_aa: CSARPASGITDTQYF; cdr3_nt: TGCAGTGCTAGACCGGCTAGCGGGATCACAGATACGCAGTATTTT
j_call: TRBJ2-7; clone_size: -; d_call: -; v_call: TRBV6-1; cdr3_aa: CASSEQVGAFHEQYF; cdr3_nt: TGTGCCAGCAGTGAACAAGTGGGCGCTTTCCACGAGCAGTACTTC